The following is a TCR beta chain sequence with its context. Its antigen is unknown. The method was immunoSEQ multiplex PCR; TCRdb's version includes in-frame clones alone and lacks a portion of them. The data contain 85,000 to 120,000 clones, approximately 81% of them singletons. The data are from a study of T cell responses to AZD1222 COVID-19 vaccine. General study points: Spike-specific TCR breadth and depth went up after people got two AZD1222 doses. Repertoire sampling happened only post peak T cell response. Unmutated variant regions are reportedly the target of nearly half of TCRs that are spike-specific.

The CDR3 loop spans 16 amino acids. The V gene's germline CDR1 is MDHEN and CDR2 SYDVKM. Losses at the gene ends were 6 bases for V and 0 bases for J; bases not matched to a gene: 8. The chain carries TRBV28 and TRBJ1-1; 9 positions match TRBD1. The clonotype was recovered from an adult in good health. The material sequenced was peripheral blood, taken on day 0 of AZD1222 vaccination. The DNA for the CDR3 is TGTGCCAGCAGGGGGCCGGGACAGGGCATGAACACTGAAGCTTTCTTT. Translating gives CASRGPGQGMNTEAFF.